These T cell receptor beta chains were read from a single sample in a study of blood T cell repertoires in COVID-19. Sequenced by immunoSEQ multiplex PCR; TCRdb stores in-frame clones only, minus some. The repertoire holds some 260,000 clones, approximately 89% seen once, with roughly 10% in the top ten. The sample was peripheral blood. These receptor sequences come from a woman aged 70 to 79 with COVID-19, enrolled during active disease. Each CDR3 is given with its conserved first and last residue. The D gene is left open where the match is weak. The size entry is marked missing in some rows and otherwise reads once, few, many or a size class.

d_call cdr3_length j_call clone_size v_call cdr3_nt cdr3_aa
. 14 TRBJ2-3 . TRBV4-2 TGTGCCAGCAGCCACTTAGAACGGACAGATACGCAGTATTTT CASSHLERTDTQYF
. 13 TRBJ1-6 . TRBV12-3/TRBV12-4 TGTGCCAGCAGTTCGAGGGCAGGCGCACCCCTCCACTTT CASSSRAGAPLHF
TRBD1 16 TRBJ2-1 . TRBV12-5 TGTGCTAGTGGCTCAGGACAGGGTGCCCGAAGCAATGAGCAGTTCTTC CASGSGQGARSNEQFF
TRBD2 15 TRBJ2-1 . TRBV2 TGTGCCAGCAGTCCCACTAGCGGGAGTGGCAATGAGCAGTTCTTC CASSPTSGSGNEQFF
. 15 TRBJ2-6 . TRBV5-4 TGTGCCAGCAGCCTGGACACCTCTGGGGCCAACGTCCTGACTTTC CASSLDTSGANVLTF
. 15 TRBJ1-1 . TRBV18 TGTGCCAGCTCACCCCGGGGGGGGGCAGGGACTGAAGCTTTCTTT CASSPRGGAGTEAFF
. 15 TRBJ2-5 once TRBV5-4 TGTGCCAGCAGCTTGGACCGCGGCCTCCAAGAGACCCAGTACTTC CASSLDRGLQETQYF
TRBD2 16 TRBJ2-3 . TRBV2 TGTGCCAGCAGTGAAGTGGGAGCGGGAGGCAAAGATACGCAGTATTTT CASSEVGAGGKDTQYF
. 16 TRBJ1-3 . TRBV11-3 TGTGCCAGCAGCTTAGCCGGGGGGAACTCTGGAAACACCATATATTTT CASSLAGGNSGNTIYF
. 13 TRBJ1-5 . TRBV10-3 TGTGCCATCAGTGAGTGGGCCCCAGGGCCCCAGCATTTT CAISEWAPGPQHF
TRBD1 16 TRBJ2-5 . TRBV6-2/TRBV6-3 TGTGCCAGCAGTTACTCGCGGCAGGGGGCGCGAGAGACCCAGTACTTC CASSYSRQGARETQYF
. 11 TRBJ2-7 . TRBV30 TGTGCCTCCCGGGGAAGATACGAGCAGTACTTC CASRGRYEQYF
. 15 TRBJ1-3 . TRBV4-1 TGCGCCAGCAGCCAAGCGCCAGTGGTTGGAAACACCATATATTTT CASSQAPVVGNTIYF
TRBD2 15 TRBJ2-3 . TRBV7-3 TGTGCCAGCAGCGAACTAGCGGGAGGTGCAGATACGCAGTATTTT CASSELAGGADTQYF
. 13 TRBJ2-7 . TRBV6-5 TGTGCCAGCAGTTCCTACGACAGCTACGAGCAGTACTTC CASSSYDSYEQYF
. 15 TRBJ2-7 . TRBV28 TGTGCCAGCAGTAGAAACCAACACGGAGCCTACGAGCAGTACTTC CASSRNQHGAYEQYF
TRBD1 18 TRBJ1-5 . TRBV6-2/TRBV6-3 TGTGCCAGCAGTTCCCTAGATGAGAGGGGGCACAGCAATCAGCCCCAGCATTTT CASSSLDERGHSNQPQHF
. 15 TRBJ2-7 . TRBV11-3 TGTGCCAGCAGCTTAGGGGGAGGTATCTTATACGAGCAGTACTTC CASSLGGGILYEQYF
. 13 TRBJ1-5 . TRBV2 TGTGCCAGCAACTCCGGGAGAAGGCAGCCCCAGCATTTT CASNSGRRQPQHF
. 15 TRBJ1-1 few TRBV9 TGTGCCAGCAGCGTAGAAAGGGGTTTGAACACTGAAGCTTTCTTT CASSVERGLNTEAFF
. 15 TRBJ1-1 few TRBV19 TGTGCCAGTAGTATTGCCAGGGGAATGAACACTGAAGCTTTCTTT CASSIARGMNTEAFF
. 15 TRBJ2-7 once TRBV6-5 TGTGCCAGCAGCAGAGCCGCGGGGAACCCCTACGAGCAGTACTTC CASSRAAGNPYEQYF
. 13 TRBJ2-3 . TRBV6-4 TGTGCCAGCAGTGACCCCCATACAACCACGCAGTATTTT CASSDPHTTTQYF
TRBD2 14 TRBJ2-7 . TRBV28 TGTGCCAGCAGTACATTAGCGGGGTGGTACGAGCAGTACTTC CASSTLAGWYEQYF
. 13 TRBJ1-2 . TRBV24-1 TGTGCCACCAGTGATGGGGGGGGCTATGGCTACACCTTC CATSDGGGYGYTF
. 15 TRBJ1-4 . TRBV19 TGTGCCAGTAGTACCCGTCTAGGTTTTAATGAAAAACTGTTTTTT CASSTRLGFNEKLFF
. 14 TRBJ1-2 . TRBV3-1/TRBV3-2 TGTGCCAGCAGCCAAGTTCTGGGCAACTATGGCTACACCTTC CASSQVLGNYGYTF
. 12 TRBJ2-7 . TRBV11-2 TGTGCCAGCAGCTTAATAGTATACGAGCAGTACTTC CASSLIVYEQYF
TRBD2 17 TRBJ2-1 . TRBV3-1/TRBV3-2 TGTGCCAGCAGCCAATTCTTAGCGGGGGCAGCCTACAATGAGCAGTTCTTC CASSQFLAGAAYNEQFF
TRBD1 15 TRBJ1-2 . TRBV27 TGTGCCAGCAGTGACGCCGGGACAGGGAATTATGGCTACACCTTC CASSDAGTGNYGYTF
TRBD1 12 TRBJ1-2 . TRBV10-3 TGTGCCATCAGACAGGGGGAGGAAGGCTACACCTTC CAIRQGEEGYTF
. 16 TRBJ2-1 . TRBV28 TGTGCCAGCAGTTTATGGGCGGGGAATGCAGGCAATGAGCAGTTCTTC CASSLWAGNAGNEQFF
TRBD1 16 TRBJ2-2 . TRBV11-1 TGTGCCAGCAGCTTAGATTTGACAGGGGATACCGGGGAGCTGTTTTTT CASSLDLTGDTGELFF
. 13 TRBJ2-7 . TRBV10-3 TGTGCCATCAGTGATATCGAGGGGAGGGAGCAGTACTTC CAISDIEGREQYF
. 15 TRBJ1-2 . TRBV11-2 TGTGCCAGCAGCTTAGGGGCGGGGCCGAACTATGGCTACACCTTC CASSLGAGPNYGYTF
. 15 TRBJ2-1 . TRBV5-4 TGTGCCAGCAGCTACGACTCCAGGAGGGGTGCTGAGCAGTTCTTC CASSYDSRRGAEQFF
. 15 TRBJ1-5 . TRBV6-5 TGTGCCAGCAGTCCAACTTACAGGGTGCATCAGCCCCAGCATTTT CASSPTYRVHQPQHF
TRBD2 15 TRBJ2-3 . TRBV2 TGTGCCAGCAGTAAACTAGCGGCTAGCACAGATACGCAGTATTTT CASSKLAASTDTQYF
. 14 TRBJ2-5 . TRBV5-4 TGTGCCAGCAGCCCGGACATAACTCAAGAGACCCAGTACTTC CASSPDITQETQYF
TRBD1 15 TRBJ2-7 . TRBV29-1 TGCAGCGTTGAAGTAACCGGGACAGGGGATCGCGAGCAGTACTTC CSVEVTGTGDREQYF
TRBD1 13 TRBJ2-1 . TRBV12-3/TRBV12-4 TGTGCCAGCAGTCTAGGGACAGGGAATGAGCAGTTCTTC CASSLGTGNEQFF
TRBD1 15 TRBJ2-7 . TRBV28 TGTGCCAGCATAAGAGCAGGACAGGGGTACGACGAGCAGTACTTC CASIRAGQGYDEQYF
. 15 TRBJ2-1 . TRBV4-1 TGCGCCAGCAGCTCGACTCAAGGACAGAGGAATGAGCAGTTCTTC CASSSTQGQRNEQFF
. 15 TRBJ1-2 . TRBV11-2 TGTGCCAGCAGCTTAGTGGTGGACAGTAACTATGGCTACACCTTC CASSLVVDSNYGYTF
TRBD2 16 TRBJ2-1 . TRBV4-1 TGCGCCAGCAGCCATCTTAGCGGGAACTCCTACAATGAGCAGTTCTTC CASSHLSGNSYNEQFF
TRBD1 12 TRBJ1-3 . TRBV6-5 TGTGCCAGCCAGGGGGGTGGAAACACCATATATTTT CASQGGGNTIYF
. 16 TRBJ1-2 . TRBV21-1 TGTGCCAGCAGCCCCGGGACAGCGACCGCTAACTATGGCTACACCTTC CASSPGTATANYGYTF
TRBD1 17 TRBJ2-6 . TRBV24-1 TGTGCCACCAGTGAAGGACAGGGGACTGCTGGGGCCAACGTCCTGACTTTC CATSEGQGTAGANVLTF
TRBD1 13 TRBJ2-7 . TRBV15 TGTGCCACCAGCCGGGACAGGGACTACGAGCAGTACTTC CATSRDRDYEQYF
TRBD2 17 TRBJ2-1 once TRBV9 TGTGCCAGCAGTTACAGGCTAGCGGCCAGCTCCTACAATGAGCAGTTCTTC CASSYRLAASSYNEQFF
TRBD2 17 TRBJ2-2 . TRBV9 TGTGCCAGCAGCGTAGATGGGACTAGCGGCCTCACCGGGGAGCTGTTTTTT CASSVDGTSGLTGELFF